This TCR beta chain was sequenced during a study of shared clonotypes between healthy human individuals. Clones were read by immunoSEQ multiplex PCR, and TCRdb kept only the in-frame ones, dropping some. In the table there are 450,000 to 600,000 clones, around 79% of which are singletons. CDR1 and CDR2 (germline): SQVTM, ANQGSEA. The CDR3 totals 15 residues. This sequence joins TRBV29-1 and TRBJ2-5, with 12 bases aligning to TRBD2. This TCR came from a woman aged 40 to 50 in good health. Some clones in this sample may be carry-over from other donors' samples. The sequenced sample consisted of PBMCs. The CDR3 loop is CSVPGLAGGQETQYF. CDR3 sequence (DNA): TGCAGTGTCCCGGGACTAGCGGGTGGGCAAGAGACCCAGTACTTC.